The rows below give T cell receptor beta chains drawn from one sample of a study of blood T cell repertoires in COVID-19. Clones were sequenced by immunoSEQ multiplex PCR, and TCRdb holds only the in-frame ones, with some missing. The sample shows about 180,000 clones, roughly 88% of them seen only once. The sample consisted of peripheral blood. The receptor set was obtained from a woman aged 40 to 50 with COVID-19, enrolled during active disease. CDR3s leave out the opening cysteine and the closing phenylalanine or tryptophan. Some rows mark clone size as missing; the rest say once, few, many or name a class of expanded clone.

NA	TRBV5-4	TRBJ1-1	ASSLGFDSEAF
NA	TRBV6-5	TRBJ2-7	ASGGTGLYEQY
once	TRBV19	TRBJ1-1	ASSIATGTEAF
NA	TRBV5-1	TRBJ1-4	ASSFGQGRNRNEKLF
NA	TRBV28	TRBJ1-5	ASTQTGAILSNQPQH
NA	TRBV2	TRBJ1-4	ASIERQFNEKLF
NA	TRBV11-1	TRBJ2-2	ASSLAGSTGELF
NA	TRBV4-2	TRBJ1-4	ASSLEGQGNEKLF
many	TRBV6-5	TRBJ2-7	ASSFRTSGNSYEQY
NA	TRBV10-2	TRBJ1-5	ASSESGGSNQPQH
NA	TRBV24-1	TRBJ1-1	ATSARDRERTEAF
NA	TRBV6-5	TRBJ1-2	ASSYSSGQGIGYT
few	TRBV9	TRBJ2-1	ASSVTSGSGNEQF
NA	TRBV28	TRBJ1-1	ASSLSRGGGASTEAF
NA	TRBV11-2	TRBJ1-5	ASSLGRRGMASNQPQH
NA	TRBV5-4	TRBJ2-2	ASSLAGPTGELF
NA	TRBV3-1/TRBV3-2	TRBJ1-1	ASSQEGARGNTEAF
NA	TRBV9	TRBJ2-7	ASSFGTSGYEQY
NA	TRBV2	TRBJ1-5	ASSEDSDQPQH
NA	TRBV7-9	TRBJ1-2	ASSLILSVVGYT
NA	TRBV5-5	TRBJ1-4	ASSLAGTGGEKLF
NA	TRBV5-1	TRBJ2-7	ASSLVRDEQY
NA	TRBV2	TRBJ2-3	ASRSAGPLY
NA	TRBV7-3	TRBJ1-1	ASSLTNGANTEAF
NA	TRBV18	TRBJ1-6	ASSPPGGENSPLH
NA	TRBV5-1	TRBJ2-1	ASSVRLAGGDEQF
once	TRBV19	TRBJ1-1	ASSTWDRLNTEAF
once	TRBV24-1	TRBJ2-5	ATSDYPGTQY
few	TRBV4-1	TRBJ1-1	ASSQGHLTEAF
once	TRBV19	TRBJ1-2	ASSPWGQGALGGGYT
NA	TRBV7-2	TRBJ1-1	ASSLNSGLNTEAF
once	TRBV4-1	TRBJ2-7	ASSQVYTGIYYEQY
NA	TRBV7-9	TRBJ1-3	ASSFRNREGNTIY
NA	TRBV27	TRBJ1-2	ASSWGVGAAPGDYGYT
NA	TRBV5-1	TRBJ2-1	ASSFGGLAGYEQF
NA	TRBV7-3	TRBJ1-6	ASSSGQGTNSPLH
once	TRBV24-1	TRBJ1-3	ATSDVGAGNTIY
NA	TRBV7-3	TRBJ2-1	ASSLVGGSSYNEQF
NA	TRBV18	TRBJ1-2	ASSPRTGTFYGYT
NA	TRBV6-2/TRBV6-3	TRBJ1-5	ASSYRGGFQPQH
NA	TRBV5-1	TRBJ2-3	ASKASSTDTQY
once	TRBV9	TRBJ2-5	ASSVVGQQETQY
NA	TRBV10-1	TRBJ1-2	ASSESVRGYGYT